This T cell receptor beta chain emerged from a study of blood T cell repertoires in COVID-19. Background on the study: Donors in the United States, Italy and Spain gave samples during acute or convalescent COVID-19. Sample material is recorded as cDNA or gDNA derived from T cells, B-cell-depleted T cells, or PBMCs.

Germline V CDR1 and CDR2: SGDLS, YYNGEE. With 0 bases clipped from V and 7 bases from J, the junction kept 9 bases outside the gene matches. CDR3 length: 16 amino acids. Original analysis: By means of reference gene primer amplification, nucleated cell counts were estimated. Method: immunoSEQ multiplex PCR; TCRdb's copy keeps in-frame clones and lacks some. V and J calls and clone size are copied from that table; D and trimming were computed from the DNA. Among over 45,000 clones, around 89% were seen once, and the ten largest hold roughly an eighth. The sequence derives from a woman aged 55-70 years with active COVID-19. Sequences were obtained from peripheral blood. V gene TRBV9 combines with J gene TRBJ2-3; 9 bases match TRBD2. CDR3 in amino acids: CASSVVSSGVGNTQYF. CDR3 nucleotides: TGTGCCAGCAGCGTAGTTTCTAGCGGGGTCGGAAATACGCAGTATTTT.